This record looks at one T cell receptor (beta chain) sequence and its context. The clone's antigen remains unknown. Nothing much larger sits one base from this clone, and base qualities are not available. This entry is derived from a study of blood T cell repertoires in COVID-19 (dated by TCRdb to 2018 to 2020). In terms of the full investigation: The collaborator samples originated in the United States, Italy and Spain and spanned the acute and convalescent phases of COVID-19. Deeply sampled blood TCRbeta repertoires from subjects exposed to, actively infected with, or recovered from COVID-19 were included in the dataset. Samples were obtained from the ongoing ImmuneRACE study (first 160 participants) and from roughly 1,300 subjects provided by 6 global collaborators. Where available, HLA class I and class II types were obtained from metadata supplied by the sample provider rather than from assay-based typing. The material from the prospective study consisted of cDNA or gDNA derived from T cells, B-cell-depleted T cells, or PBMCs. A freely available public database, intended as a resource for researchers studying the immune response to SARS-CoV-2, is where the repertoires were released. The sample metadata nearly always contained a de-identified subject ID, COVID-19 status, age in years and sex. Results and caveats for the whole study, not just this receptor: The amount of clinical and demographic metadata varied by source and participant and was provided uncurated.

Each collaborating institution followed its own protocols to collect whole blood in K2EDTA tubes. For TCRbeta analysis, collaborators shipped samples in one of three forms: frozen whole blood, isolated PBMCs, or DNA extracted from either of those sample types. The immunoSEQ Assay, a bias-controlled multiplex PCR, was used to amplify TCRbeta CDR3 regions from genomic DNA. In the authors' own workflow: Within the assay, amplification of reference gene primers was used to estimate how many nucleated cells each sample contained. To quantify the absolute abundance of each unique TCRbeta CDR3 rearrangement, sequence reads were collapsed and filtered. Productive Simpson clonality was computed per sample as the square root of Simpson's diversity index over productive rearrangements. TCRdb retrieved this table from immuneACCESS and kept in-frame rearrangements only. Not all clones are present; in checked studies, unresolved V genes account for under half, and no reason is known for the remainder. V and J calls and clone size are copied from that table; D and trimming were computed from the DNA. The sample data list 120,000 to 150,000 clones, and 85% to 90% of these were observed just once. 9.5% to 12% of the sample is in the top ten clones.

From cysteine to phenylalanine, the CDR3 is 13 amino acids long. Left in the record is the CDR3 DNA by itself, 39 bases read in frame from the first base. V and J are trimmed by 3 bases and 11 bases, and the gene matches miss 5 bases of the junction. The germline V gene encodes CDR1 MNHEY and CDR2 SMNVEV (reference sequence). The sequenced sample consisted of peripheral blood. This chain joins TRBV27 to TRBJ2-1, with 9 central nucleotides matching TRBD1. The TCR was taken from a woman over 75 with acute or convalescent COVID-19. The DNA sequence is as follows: TGTGCCAGCAGTTTCTGGGACAGGGATCAGCAGTTCTTC. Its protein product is CASSFWDRDQQFF.